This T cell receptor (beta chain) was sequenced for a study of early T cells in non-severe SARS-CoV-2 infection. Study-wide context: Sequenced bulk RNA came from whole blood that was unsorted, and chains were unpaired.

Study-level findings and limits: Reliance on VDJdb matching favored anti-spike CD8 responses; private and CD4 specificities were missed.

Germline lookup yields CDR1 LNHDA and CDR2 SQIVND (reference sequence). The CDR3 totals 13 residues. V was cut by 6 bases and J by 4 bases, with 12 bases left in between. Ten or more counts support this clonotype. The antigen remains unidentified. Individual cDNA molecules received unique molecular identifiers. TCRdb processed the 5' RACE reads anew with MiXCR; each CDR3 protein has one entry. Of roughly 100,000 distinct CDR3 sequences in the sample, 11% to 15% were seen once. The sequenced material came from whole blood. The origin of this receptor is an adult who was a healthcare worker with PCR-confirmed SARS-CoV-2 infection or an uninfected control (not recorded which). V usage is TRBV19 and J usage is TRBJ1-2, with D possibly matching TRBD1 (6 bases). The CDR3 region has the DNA TGTGCCAGTAGCCTTCAGGGGCTCTATGGCTACACCTTC. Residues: CASSLQGLYGYTF.